This T cell receptor beta chain was observed in a study of blood T cell repertoires in COVID-19. The CDR3 loop spans 14 amino acids. The trim removed 5 bases at V and 1 base at J, leaving 3 bases unmatched. Germline values: CDR1 SEHNR, CDR2 FQNEAQ (reference sequence). Produced via immunoSEQ multiplex PCR; TCRdb's table is partial and in-frame only. The table records 90,000 to 150,000 clones, under 80% of them present only once. This clone has just a few counts. The receptor's source is a man over 45 with acute or convalescent COVID-19. The sequenced sample was peripheral blood. This chain links TRBV7-9 with TRBJ1-1; TRBD1 matches at 8 bases. CDR3 region: CASSPTGENTEAFF. CDR3 in DNA: TGTGCCAGCAGCCCGACAGGGGAGAACACTGAAGCTTTCTTT. The whole variable domain, filled in from reference TRBV7-9 and TRBJ1-1, reads DTGVSQNPRHKITKRGQNVTFRCDPISEHNRLYWYRQTLGQGPEFLTYFQNEAQLEKSRLLSDRFSAERPKGSFSTLEIQRTEQGDSAMYLCASSPTGENTEAFFGQGTRLTVV.